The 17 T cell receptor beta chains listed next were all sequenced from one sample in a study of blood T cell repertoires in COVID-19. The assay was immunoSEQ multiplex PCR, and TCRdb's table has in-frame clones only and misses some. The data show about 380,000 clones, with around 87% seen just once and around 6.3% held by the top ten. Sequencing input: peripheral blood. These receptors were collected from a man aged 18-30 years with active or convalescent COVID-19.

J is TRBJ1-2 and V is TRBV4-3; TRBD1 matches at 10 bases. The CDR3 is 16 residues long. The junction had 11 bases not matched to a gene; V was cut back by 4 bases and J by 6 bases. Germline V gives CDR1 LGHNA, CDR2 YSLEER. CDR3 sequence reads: CASSRGTGDNPDGYTF. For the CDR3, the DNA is TGCGCCAGCAGCCGGGGGACAGGGGACAATCCGGATGGCTACACCTTC.

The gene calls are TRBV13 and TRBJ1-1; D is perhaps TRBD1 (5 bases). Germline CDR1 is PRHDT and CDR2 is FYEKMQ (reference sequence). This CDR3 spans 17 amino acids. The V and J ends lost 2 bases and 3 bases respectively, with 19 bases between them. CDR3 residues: CASSLSLIGTADTEAFF. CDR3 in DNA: TGTGCCAGCAGCTTATCCCTCATCGGGACTGCTGACACTGAAGCTTTCTTT.

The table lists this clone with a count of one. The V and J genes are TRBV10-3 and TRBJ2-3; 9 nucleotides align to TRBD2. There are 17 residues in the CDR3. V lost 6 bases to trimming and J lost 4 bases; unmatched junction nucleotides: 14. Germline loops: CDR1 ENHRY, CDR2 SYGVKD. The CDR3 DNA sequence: TGTGCCATCAGCTCCACGATTAGCGGGAGTAACCCAGATACGCAGTATTTT. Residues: CAISSTISGSNPDTQYF.

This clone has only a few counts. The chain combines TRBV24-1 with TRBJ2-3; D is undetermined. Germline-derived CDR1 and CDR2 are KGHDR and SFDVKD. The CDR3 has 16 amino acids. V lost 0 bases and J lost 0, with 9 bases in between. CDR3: CATSDLMPGSTDTQYF. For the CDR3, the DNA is TGTGCCACCAGTGATTTGATGCCCGGGAGCACAGATACGCAGTATTTT.

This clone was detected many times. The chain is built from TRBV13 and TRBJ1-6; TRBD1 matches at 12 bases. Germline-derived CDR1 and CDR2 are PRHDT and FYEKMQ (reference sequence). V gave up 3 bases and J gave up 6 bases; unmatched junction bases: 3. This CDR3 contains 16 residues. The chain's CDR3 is CASSFRDRGPNSPLHF. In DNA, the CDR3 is TGTGCCAGCAGCTTCCGGGACAGGGGGCCTAATTCACCCCTCCACTTT.

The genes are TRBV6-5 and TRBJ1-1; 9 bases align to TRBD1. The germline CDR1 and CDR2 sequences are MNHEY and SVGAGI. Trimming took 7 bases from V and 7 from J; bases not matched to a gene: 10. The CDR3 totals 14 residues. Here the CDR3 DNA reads TGTGCCAGCACCCAGCTGCCGGGACAGGGTGAAGCTTTCTTT. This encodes CASTQLPGQGEAFF.

The chain's CDR3 is CASLNRQGSSTGELFF. For the CDR3, the DNA is TGTGCCAGCTTAAACAGACAGGGGTCCTCCACCGGGGAGCTGTTTTTT. The rearrangement uses TRBV27 and TRBJ2-2; 8 bases line up with TRBD1. The J segment lost 4 bases and the V segment lost 8 bases, leaving 12 bases of the junction unmatched. Germline V CDR1 and CDR2: MNHEY, SMNVEV (reference sequence). This CDR3 has 16 amino acids.

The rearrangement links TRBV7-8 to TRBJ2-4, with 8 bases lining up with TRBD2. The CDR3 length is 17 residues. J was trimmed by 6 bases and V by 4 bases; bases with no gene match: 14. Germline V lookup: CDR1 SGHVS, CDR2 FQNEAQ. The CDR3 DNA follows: TGTGCCAGCAGCTATACCTCCCGGGGGGGGCAGTTAAACATTCAGTACTTC. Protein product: CASSYTSRGGQLNIQYF. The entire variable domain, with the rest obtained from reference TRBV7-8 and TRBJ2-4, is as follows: GAGVSQSPRYKVAKRGQDVALRCDPISGHVSLFWYQQALGQGPEFLTYFQNEAQLDKSGLPSDRFFAERPEGSVSTLKIQRTQQEDSAVYLCASSYTSRGGQLNIQYFGAGTRLSVL.

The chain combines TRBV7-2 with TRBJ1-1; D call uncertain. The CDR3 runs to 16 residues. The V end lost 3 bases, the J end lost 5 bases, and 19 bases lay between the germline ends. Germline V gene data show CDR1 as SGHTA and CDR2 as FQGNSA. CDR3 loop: CASSLAGKPTGTEAFF. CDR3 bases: TGTGCCAGCAGCTTGGCGGGAAAACCAACGGGGACTGAAGCTTTCTTT. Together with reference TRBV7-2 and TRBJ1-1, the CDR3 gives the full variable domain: GAGVSQSPSNKVTEKGKDVELRCDPISGHTALYWYRQSLGQGLEFLIYFQGNSAPDKSGLPSDRFSAERTGGSVSTLTIQRTQQEDSAVYLCASSLAGKPTGTEAFFGQGTRLTVV.

The CDR3 here is CASSIYWRGSISSPLHF. The DNA of the CDR3 is TGTGCCAGTAGTATCTATTGGCGGGGCTCGATAAGTTCACCCCTCCACTTT. This chain links TRBV19 with TRBJ1-6; D is perhaps TRBD1 (5 bases). The CDR3 sequence is 17 residues long. Trimming removed 3 bases from V and 9 bases from J, with 21 bases in between. Germline V gives CDR1 LNHDA, CDR2 SQIVND (reference sequence). The entire variable domain, with the rest obtained from reference TRBV19 and TRBJ1-6, is as follows: DGGITQSPKYLFRKEGQNVTLSCEQNLNHDAMYWYRQDPGQGLRLIYYSQIVNDFQKGDIAEGYSVSREKKESFPLTVTSAQKNPTAFYLCASSIYWRGSISSPLHFGNGTRLTVT.

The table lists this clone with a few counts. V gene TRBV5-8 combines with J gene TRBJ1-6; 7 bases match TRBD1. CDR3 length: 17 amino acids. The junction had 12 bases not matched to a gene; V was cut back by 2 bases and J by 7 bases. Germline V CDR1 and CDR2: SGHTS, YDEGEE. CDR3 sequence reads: CASSFLAQGNRNSPLHF. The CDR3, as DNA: TGTGCCAGCAGCTTCTTGGCACAGGGGAACAGAAATTCACCCCTCCACTTT.

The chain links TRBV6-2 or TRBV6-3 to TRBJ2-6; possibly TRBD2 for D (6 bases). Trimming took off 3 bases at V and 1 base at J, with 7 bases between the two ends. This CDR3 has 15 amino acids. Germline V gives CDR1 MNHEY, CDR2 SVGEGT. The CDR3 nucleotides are TGTGCCAGCAGTTATGCGGGGTCTGGGGCCAACGTCCTGACTTTC. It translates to CASSYAGSGANVLTF.

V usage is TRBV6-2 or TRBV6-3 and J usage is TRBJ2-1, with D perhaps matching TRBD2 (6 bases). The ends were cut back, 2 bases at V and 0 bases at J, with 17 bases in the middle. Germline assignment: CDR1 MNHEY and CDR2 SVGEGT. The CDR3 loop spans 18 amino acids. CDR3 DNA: TGTGCCAGCAGTTACGGAGGGTCGGGACTGAGCTCCTACAATGAGCAGTTCTTC. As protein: CASSYGGSGLSSYNEQFF.

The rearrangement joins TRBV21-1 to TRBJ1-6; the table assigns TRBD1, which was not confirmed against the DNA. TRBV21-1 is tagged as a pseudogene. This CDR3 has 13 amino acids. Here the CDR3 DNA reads TGTGCCCCCGGACAGGCCCATAACTCACCCCTCCACTTT. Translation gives CAPGQAHNSPLHF.

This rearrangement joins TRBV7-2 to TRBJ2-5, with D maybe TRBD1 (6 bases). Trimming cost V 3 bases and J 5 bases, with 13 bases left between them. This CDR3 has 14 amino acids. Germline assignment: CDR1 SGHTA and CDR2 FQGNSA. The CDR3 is CASSFGQPWETQYF. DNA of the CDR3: TGTGCCAGCAGCTTCGGACAGCCCTGGGAGACCCAGTACTTC.

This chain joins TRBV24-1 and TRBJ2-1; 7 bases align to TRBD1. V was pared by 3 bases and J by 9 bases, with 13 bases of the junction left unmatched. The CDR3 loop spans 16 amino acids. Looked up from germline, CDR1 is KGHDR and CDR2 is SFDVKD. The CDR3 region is CATSDPTGAGFFEQFF. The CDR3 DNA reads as TGTGCCACCAGTGATCCAACAGGGGCTGGTTTTTTTGAGCAGTTCTTC.

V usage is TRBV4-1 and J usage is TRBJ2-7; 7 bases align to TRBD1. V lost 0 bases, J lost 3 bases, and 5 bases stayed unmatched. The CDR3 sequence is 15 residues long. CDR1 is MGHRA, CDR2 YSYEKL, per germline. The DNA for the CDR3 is TGCGCCAGCAGCCAAGAACAGGGGCTGCACTACGAGCAGTACTTC. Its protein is CASSQEQGLHYEQYF.